This is a list of T cell receptor beta chains from one sample in a study of shared clonotypes between healthy human individuals. Here immunoSEQ multiplex PCR was the method, and the copy in TCRdb shows in-frame clones only, minus some. The top ten hold around 0.13% of the sample, which has 2,100,000 or so clones, approximately 95% seen once. The source material was naive CD4+ T cells sorted from blood. The receptors here all came from a man in his late teens or twenties in good health. The CDR3 runs from the conserved cysteine through the conserved F or W. The order of the fields is J gene, V gene, D gene, CDR3 length, clone size, CDR3 DNA, CDR3 protein. D genes are given only for firm matches. Some rows have no size entry. The others give once, few or many, or a class for an expanded clone.

TRBJ1-2,TRBV4-3,NA,13,NA,TGCGCCAGCAGCCAAGAAGTAGGCTATGGCTACACCTTC,CASSQEVGYGYTF
TRBJ2-7,TRBV6-5,NA,14,NA,TGTGCCAGCAGCCGGGGCAGGGGGGGCGACGAGCAGTACTTC,CASSRGRGGDEQYF
TRBJ2-5,TRBV5-6,NA,15,NA,TGTGCCAGCAGCCCAACTTGGGGGGACATAGAGACCCAGTACTTC,CASSPTWGDIETQYF
TRBJ2-1,TRBV9,TRBD2,15,NA,TGTGCCAGCGGGACTAGCGGGGGAAATCGGAATGAGCAGTTCTTC,CASGTSGGNRNEQFF
TRBJ2-3,TRBV7-3,NA,15,NA,TGTGCCAGCAGCTTATCCAGGGAGTCCACAGATACGCAGTATTTT,CASSLSRESTDTQYF
TRBJ1-5,TRBV28,NA,12,NA,TGTGCCAGCCGGGACGGAAATCAGCCCCAGCATTTT,CASRDGNQPQHF
TRBJ1-3,TRBV9,TRBD1,16,NA,TGTGCCAGCAGCGTCGGCGGACAGGGGGCTGGAAACACCATATATTTT,CASSVGGQGAGNTIYF
TRBJ1-1,TRBV18,NA,15,NA,TGTGCCAGCTCACCACATGGGATTATGAACACTGAAGCTTTCTTT,CASSPHGIMNTEAFF
TRBJ2-7,TRBV10-3,TRBD1,12,NA,TGTGCCATCAGTGACCCCGGGACAGGGCTGTACTTC,CAISDPGTGLYF
TRBJ2-3,TRBV18,NA,15,NA,TGTGCCAGCTCACCAGGGGGTTTCAGCACAGATACGCAGTATTTT,CASSPGGFSTDTQYF
TRBJ1-2,TRBV5-4,NA,15,NA,TGTGCCAGCAGCCAAAGCGGGACTCCGAACTATGGCTACACCTTC,CASSQSGTPNYGYTF
TRBJ2-7,TRBV5-6,TRBD1,15,NA,TGTGCCAGCAGTGGGACAGGCCAGCCACCCTACGAGCAGTACTTC,CASSGTGQPPYEQYF
TRBJ2-3,TRBV7-9,NA,14,few,TGTGCCAGCAGCTCTGGACAGAGCACAGATACGCAGTATTTT,CASSSGQSTDTQYF
TRBJ1-6,TRBV11-2,NA,14,NA,TGTGCCAGCAGCTTAGCAGGGTTTAATTCACCCCTCCACTTT,CASSLAGFNSPLHF
TRBJ2-2,TRBV7-2,TRBD2,19,once,TGTGCCAGTACAAGAAAGGCCGGGACTAGCTTGAAGGACACCGGGGAGCTGTTTTTT,CASTRKAGTSLKDTGELFF
TRBJ2-5,TRBV5-1,NA,14,NA,TGCGCCAGCAGCTTAGGGGGAGTTCGAGAGACCCAGTACTTC,CASSLGGVRETQYF
TRBJ1-1,TRBV6-6,NA,13,NA,TGTGCCTCATGTGGACAGAGCTTTACTGAAGCTTTCTTT,CASCGQSFTEAFF
TRBJ1-4,TRBV18,NA,14,NA,TGTGCCAGCTCACGTGACCTACCAGATGAAAAACTGTTTTTT,CASSRDLPDEKLFF
TRBJ1-1,TRBV30,NA,11,once,TGTGCCGGGCAAGCGAACACTGAAGCTTTCTTT,CAGQANTEAFF
TRBJ2-1,TRBV10-2,NA,16,NA,TGCGCCAGCAGTGATTACGGGGCTCAGGGGAACAATGAGCAGTTCTTC,CASSDYGAQGNNEQFF
TRBJ2-2,TRBV5-1,NA,18,NA,TGCGCCAGCAGCCAGTCTGCTCCGAACAGGGCTGGGACCGGGGAGCTGTTTTTT,CASSQSAPNRAGTGELFF
TRBJ2-7,TRBV30,TRBD2,19,once,TGTGCCTCAGAGGGACCGCACCCTCGGACTAGCGGGAGCTCCTACGAGCAGTACTTC,CASEGPHPRTSGSSYEQYF
TRBJ2-3,TRBV7-8,TRBD1,13,once,TGTGCCAGCAGCCGGGACAGGGTGACCACGCAGTATTTT,CASSRDRVTTQYF
TRBJ1-2,TRBV29-1,NA,11,NA,TGCAGCGTTGAAGACAGAAATGGCTACACCTTC,CSVEDRNGYTF
TRBJ2-7,TRBV25-1,NA,13,NA,TGTGCCAGCAGTGAATATGGGGGGCGCGAGCAGTACTTC,CASSEYGGREQYF
TRBJ2-7,TRBV18,NA,12,NA,TGTGCCAGCTCCCGCAGCTCCTACGAGCAGTACTTC,CASSRSSYEQYF
TRBJ1-3,TRBV6-6,NA,14,NA,TGTGCCAGCAGTTGGGCAGTAGCTGGAAACACCATATATTTT,CASSWAVAGNTIYF
TRBJ2-7,TRBV11-3,TRBD2,13,NA,TGTGCCAGCAGCTCTAGCGGGGCCCACGAGCAGTACTTC,CASSSSGAHEQYF
TRBJ2-2,TRBV5-1,NA,15,NA,TGCGCCAGCAGCTTGGAGGGCGGAAACACCGGGGAGCTGTTTTTT,CASSLEGGNTGELFF
TRBJ2-5,TRBV13,TRBD2,15,NA,TGTGCCAGCAGCTTGACTAGCGGGAGACAAGAGACCCAGTACTTC,CASSLTSGRQETQYF
TRBJ2-5,TRBV30,NA,13,NA,TGTGCCTGGAGGATCGGAGGGCGGGAGACCCAGTACTTC,CAWRIGGRETQYF
TRBJ2-1,TRBV6-5,TRBD1,15,NA,TGTGCCAGCAGGGGGGGACAGGGGGACTACAATGAGCAGTTCTTC,CASRGGQGDYNEQFF
TRBJ1-5,TRBV6-1,NA,15,NA,TGTGCCAGCAGTGAAGTCTCCCTTGGCAATCAGCCCCAGCATTTT,CASSEVSLGNQPQHF
TRBJ2-6,TRBV4-1,NA,15,few,TGCGCCAGCAGCCCCTGGCTCTCTGGGGCCAACGTCCTGACTTTC,CASSPWLSGANVLTF
TRBJ1-1,TRBV10-3,NA,14,once,TGTGCCATCAGTGCGGGCCAGAAGAACACTGAAGCTTTCTTT,CAISAGQKNTEAFF
TRBJ2-7,TRBV10-2,NA,11,NA,TGCGCCAGCGGGGGACTCTACGAGCAGTACTTC,CASGGLYEQYF
TRBJ1-5,TRBV2,NA,16,NA,TGTGCCAGCAGTGCGGACCACAGCTCCTCTAATCAGCCCCAGCATTTT,CASSADHSSSNQPQHF
TRBJ2-5,TRBV5-1,NA,11,NA,TGCGCCAGCCGAAGTGCGGAGACCCAGTACTTC,CASRSAETQYF
TRBJ2-2,TRBV2,TRBD1,16,NA,TGTGCCAGCAAAGGGACAGGGGTGTTAAGTGCCCGGGAGCTGTTTTTT,CASKGTGVLSARELFF
TRBJ2-7,TRBV5-8,TRBD1,14,NA,TGTGCCAGCAGCTCGGGACAGGGAATGTACGAGCAGTACTTC,CASSSGQGMYEQYF
TRBJ2-7,TRBV6-5,TRBD1,15,NA,TGTGCCAGCAGTTACACGGACAGGGGGGGCTACGAGCAGTACTTC,CASSYTDRGGYEQYF
TRBJ1-1,TRBV5-1,NA,17,NA,TGCGCCAGCAGCTTGGTCAGTTCTTGGGGGGCCGGTGGGGAAGCTTTCTTT,CASSLVSSWGAGGEAFF
TRBJ1-1,TRBV6-5,TRBD1,13,NA,TGTGCCAGCAGTTATAACAGGGGATTTGAAGCTTTCTTT,CASSYNRGFEAFF
TRBJ1-4,TRBV7-9,NA,17,NA,TGTGCCAGCAGCTCCGGCCTTGTACCGGGACACCTTGAAAAACTGTTTTTT,CASSSGLVPGHLEKLFF
TRBJ2-5,TRBV5-1,TRBD1,15,once,TGCGCCAGCAGCGAAGGGACAGGGGATTTGAGGACCCAGTACTTC,CASSEGTGDLRTQYF
TRBJ2-5,TRBV29-1,NA,13,NA,TGCAGCGCAGCCGGGTCCCTGGGAGAGACCCAGTACTTC,CSAAGSLGETQYF
TRBJ1-2,TRBV2,TRBD1,14,once,TGTGCCAGCAGTGTAGGACAGGCTAACTATGGCTACACCTTC,CASSVGQANYGYTF
TRBJ1-5,TRBV6-5,TRBD1,15,NA,TGTGCCAGCAGTTATCACAGGGGCGGCAATCAGCCCCAGCATTTT,CASSYHRGGNQPQHF
TRBJ1-2,TRBV5-6,TRBD1,14,NA,TGTGCCAGCAGCGGACCAGGGGGCCGTTGGGGCTACACCTTC,CASSGPGGRWGYTF
TRBJ2-7,TRBV6-1,NA,13,NA,TGTGCAGCGACCGGGCTTTGGCGTTTCGAGCAGTACTTC,CAATGLWRFEQYF
TRBJ2-7,TRBV9,TRBD2,16,NA,TGTGCCAGCAGCGTAGGAACGGGAGGGCACTTAGGGGAGCAGTACTTC,CASSVGTGGHLGEQYF
TRBJ2-7,TRBV29-1,TRBD1,15,NA,TGCAGCGTTCTAAGTCAACAGGGGGCAGGCTACGAGCAGTACTTC,CSVLSQQGAGYEQYF
TRBJ1-6,TRBV28,NA,17,NA,TGTGCCAGCAGTTTATCGGGTGCCGGGTGGGGCGAGTCACCCCTCCACTTT,CASSLSGAGWGESPLHF
TRBJ2-7,TRBV5-5,NA,15,NA,TGTGCCAGCAGCTTGTATCTTGCAGGGGACTACGAGCAGTACTTC,CASSLYLAGDYEQYF
TRBJ1-6,TRBV9,NA,14,once,TGTGCCAGCAGCGTAGCGGACGGGAGTGGACCCCTCCACTTT,CASSVADGSGPLHF